This T cell receptor (beta chain) was sequenced during a study of CD8 T cells in Susac syndrome. General study points: As acknowledged by the study, its TCR sequencing and HLA analysis included a relatively small number of individuals.

Random-hexamer reverse transcription was applied to about 0.5 to 1 ug RNA. Each CDR3 protein gets one entry after TCRdb re-called the immunoSEQ multiplex PCR reads with MiXCR. The table shows fewer than 200,000 distinct CDR3 sequences, with around 94% occurring only once. For this clonotype: Its antigen is undetermined.

FACS was used to enrich TEMRA cells, whereas the CD8+ and CD4+ T cells were obtained by negative isolation. CDR3 length: 14 residues. The V end lost 1 base, the J end lost 3 bases, and 8 bases lay between the germline ends. CDR1 and CDR2 (germline): MNHEY, SMNVEV (reference sequence). The sample taken for sequencing was CD4+ T cells from PBMCs. The chain uses TRBV27 and TRBJ2-3, with a possible D match to TRBD1 (6 bases). This clonotype originated in a human donor with Susac syndrome. The CDR3 loop reads CASSLWQGTDTQYF. The DNA of the CDR3 is TGTGCCAGCAGTTTATGGCAGGGGACAGATACGCAGTATTTT.